This T cell receptor (beta chain) stems from a study of neurological immune-mediated disorders. Study-wide results and caveats: HTLV-1-associated myelopathy led in TCR clonal expansion, while multiple sclerosis ranked lowest, below healthy controls. The multiple sclerosis repertoire cluster lacked an association with any feature, whether clinical or MRI.

The method for making cDNA was 5'RACE, and it used 10-nucleotide random UMIs. TCRdb itself ran the 5' RACE reads through MiXCR, one entry per CDR3 protein. The profile covers some 66,000 distinct CDR3 sequences, with approximately 3.7% appearing a single time and roughly 2.6% taken by the ten largest. Germline CDR1 MDHEN, CDR2 SYDVKM. The V end was cut by 7 bases, the J end by 7 bases, with 17 bases between. This CDR3 is built from 14 residues. This clonotype was seen at least ten times. The target antigen is unknown. The TCR comes from a man aged 50 to 60 with multiple sclerosis. The source material was PBMCs. The chain joins TRBV28 to TRBJ1-5; the D is unclear. The CDR3 coding sequence is TGTGCCAGCAACCAAGTTGGGTTTAAACAGCCCCAGCATTTT. Protein product: CASNQVGFKQPQHF.